This T cell receptor (beta chain) derives from a study of beta chain features in type 1 diabetes. Study-wide context: Investigators examined around 110 million sorted cells across all samples.

Germline V gene data show CDR1 as SGHNT and CDR2 as YYREEE (reference sequence). Trimming shortened V by 0 bases and J by 6 bases, and 10 bases separated the two germline ends. CDR3 length: 14 residues. Expressed TCRB transcripts were sequenced because the entire RNA isolate underwent reverse transcription. Data came from immunoSEQ multiplex PCR; TCRdb stores just in-frame clones and leaves some out. Found here are 900,000 or so clones, roughly 17% of them singletons; the top ten hold 0.02% to 0.025%. This clone was detected only a few times. Its antigen remains unknown. Findings and caveats of the study: Across all four CD4+ subsets, people with type 1 diabetes showed modestly shorter TCRB CDR3s.

Sequenced sample: naive CD4+ T cells from blood. V and J are TRBV5-4 and TRBJ2-1; D unresolved. This TCR derives from a woman aged 18-30 years in good health. Written as DNA, the CDR3 is TGTGCCAGCAGCTTGGCCAAAGGCGGCAATGAGCAGTTCTTC. It translates to CASSLAKGGNEQFF.